The 15 T cell receptor beta chains in this list originate from one sample, sequenced in a study of cytotoxic CD8 clonotypes in ibrutinib-treated CLL (dated by TCRdb to about 2021). Read against the paper, the sample's time point label means: about 11 months on ibrutinib. The method was the immunoSEQ multiplex PCR assay. TCRdb took over this immuneACCESS table, retaining in-frame rearrangements with V and J assigned. Such tables are incomplete; in checked studies, under half of the missing clones stem from an unresolved V gene, and the remainder is unexplained. This sample is represented by about 150,000 clones; 75% to 85% of them were singletons. Jointly, the top ten make up roughly 13% of the sample. The sample in question was PBMCs, obtained after 12 months of ibrutinib treatment. These TCRs come from a human donor with chronic lymphocytic leukemia.

In the case of this clone: One junction end does not reproduce the germline sequence, and a read error may be involved. V usage is TRBV15 and J usage is TRBJ2-5; D remains ambiguous. Germline V gene data show CDR1 as LNHNV and CDR2 as YYDKDF (reference sequence). This CDR3 region has 13 residues. CDR3 sequence: CATSVRPGLGFNF. CDR3 nucleotides: TGTGCCACCAGCGTACGCCCGGGCCTCGGGTTTAACTTC.

The gene calls are TRBV6-5 and TRBJ1-5; the match to TRBD1 covers 8 bases. This CDR3 has 15 residues. The V and J ends lost 4 bases and 4 bases, in that order; junction bases with no gene match: 6. Germline loops: CDR1 MNHEY, CDR2 SVGAGI. CDR3 residues: CASSSGQGYNQPQHF. The CDR3 DNA follows: TGTGCCAGCAGTTCCGGACAGGGTTATAATCAGCCCCAGCATTTT.

V is TRBV5-4 and J is TRBJ2-2; tentative D call: TRBD1 (5 bases). The CDR3 covers 16 residues. Trimming pared 0 bases from V and 1 base from J, leaving 10 bases between. The germline V gene has CDR1 SGHNT and CDR2 YYREEE (reference sequence). In DNA form, the CDR3 reads TGTGCCAGCAGCTTGGTTAACAGGATGAACACCGGGGAGCTGTTTTTT. This gives the protein CASSLVNRMNTGELFF.

V and J are TRBV28 and TRBJ2-6, with D perhaps matching TRBD1 (6 bases). CDR1 and CDR2 from the germline V gene are MDHEN and SYDVKM. Between the trimmed V and J ends, which lost 6 bases and 0 bases, there was a span of 15 bases. CDR3 length equals 17 residues. CDR3 region: CASRGGHNLSGANVLTF. CDR3 nucleotides: TGTGCCAGCAGAGGGGGACACAATCTCTCTGGGGCCAACGTCCTGACTTTC.

V gene TRBV19 combines with J gene TRBJ2-1; D is perhaps TRBD2 (5 bases). Germline-derived CDR1 and CDR2 are LNHDA and SQIVND (reference sequence). Trimming took off 5 bases at V and 8 bases at J, with 16 bases between the two ends. The CDR3 contains 14 residues. For the CDR3, the DNA is TGTGCCAGTAGTGATATTAGCGTGACGGATGAGCAGTTCTTC. It yields the protein CASSDISVTDEQFF.

V is TRBV27 and J is TRBJ2-7; D not certain. Germline CDR1 and CDR2: MNHEY and SMNVEV (reference sequence). The CDR3 is made up of 15 amino acids. Deletions cut 5 bases from V and 2 bases from J, with 16 bases between. CDR3 DNA: TGTGCCAGCAGTCTGTATGGGCTTAAGGCCTACGAGCAGTACTTC. This gives the protein CASSLYGLKAYEQYF.

The genes are TRBV13 and TRBJ2-7; no firm D call. Germline assignment: CDR1 PRHDT and CDR2 FYEKMQ (reference sequence). Trimming took off 0 bases at V and 7 bases at J, with 16 bases between the two ends. This CDR3 contains 15 residues. The chain's CDR3 is CASSLGSLYGQEQYF. For the CDR3, the DNA is TGTGCCAGCAGCTTAGGCTCGCTATACGGCCAGGAGCAGTACTTC.

V and J are TRBV29-1 and TRBJ1-4; 7 nucleotides agree with TRBD1. After removal of 5 bases from V and 7 bases from J, the junction contained 10 bases not matched to a gene. The CDR3 has 14 residues. Germline CDR1 is SQVTM and CDR2 is ANQGSEA. The CDR3 DNA follows: TGCAGCGTTCACGAGACAGGGAGGGGTGAAAAACTGTTTTTT. Translation gives CSVHETGRGEKLFF.

CDR3 residues: CASSRSSVSYNEQFF. The CDR3 nucleotides are TGTGCCAGCAGCCGATCCTCTGTATCCTACAATGAGCAGTTCTTC. The V call is TRBV7-2, the J call TRBJ2-1; D is ambiguous. CDR3 length equals 15 residues. Between the trimmed V and J ends, which lost 5 bases and 1 base, there was a span of 12 bases. Per the germline V gene, CDR1 is SGHTA and CDR2 is FQGNSA.

V usage is TRBV15 and J usage is TRBJ2-5, with 7 nucleotides matching TRBD2. The CDR3 contains 12 residues. Germline V lookup: CDR1 LNHNV, CDR2 YYDKDF (reference sequence). The J segment lost 7 bases and the V segment lost 8 bases, leaving 7 bases of the junction unmatched. CDR3 protein: CATGREYLTQYF. DNA for the CDR3: TGTGCCACCGGGAGGGAGTATCTGACCCAGTACTTC.

The table lists this clone with a count of one. The DNA for the CDR3 is TGTGCCACCAGCAGACAAACTATCAATCAGCCCCAGCATTTT. It codes for CATSRQTINQPQHF. This chain connects TRBV15 to TRBJ1-5; D not resolved. There are 14 residues in the CDR3. Germline CDR1 LNHNV, CDR2 YYDKDF (reference sequence). V lost 2 bases and J lost 3, with 8 bases in between.

The V and J genes are TRBV7-3 and TRBJ2-1, with D perhaps matching TRBD1 (6 bases). V was trimmed by 3 bases and J by 6 bases, leaving 15 bases between them. The CDR3 totals 15 residues. Germline CDR1 and CDR2: SGHTA and FQGTGA. The CDR3 DNA reads as TGTGCCAGCAGCTTGGGGGCCGGGAACAGCAATGAGCAGTTCTTC. Translating it yields CASSLGAGNSNEQFF.

J is TRBJ2-7 and V is TRBV4-3; D not certain. Trimming removed 2 bases from V and 2 bases from J, with 7 bases in between. The CDR3 contains 13 residues. Germline CDR1 LGHNA, CDR2 YSLEER. In DNA form, the CDR3 reads TGCGCCAGCAGCCAACACAAAGCCTACGAGCAGTACTTC. Encoded protein: CASSQHKAYEQYF.

This clone was counted many times. The V call is TRBV7-9, the J call TRBJ2-7, with TRBD2 identical over 10 bases. The CDR3 is made up of 14 amino acids. With 6 bases clipped from V and 2 bases from J, the junction kept 4 bases outside the gene matches. The V gene's germline CDR1 is SEHNR and CDR2 FQNEAQ (reference sequence). The CDR3 sequence: CASSLAGVTYEQYF. CDR3 nucleotides: TGTGCCAGCAGTCTAGCGGGAGTAACCTACGAGCAGTACTTC.

CDR3 in amino acids: CASSPEDRDQPQHF. CDR3 in DNA: TGTGCCAGCTCACCCGAAGACAGAGATCAGCCCCAGCATTTT. This sequence joins TRBV18 and TRBJ1-5; weak D call: TRBD1 (5 bases). Trimming removed 3 bases at V and 5 bases at J, with 11 bases between. The germline V gene has CDR1 KGHSH and CDR2 LQKENI. This CDR3 spans 14 amino acids.